The T cell receptor beta chain described here comes from a study of blood T cells in healthy people across ages (dated by TCRdb to the mid-2010s). With regard to the full study: In model experiments, template switching captured roughly one uniquely barcoded TCR beta cDNA molecule for every two T cells. The study measured age-related changes in TCR beta repertoire diversity using deep sequencing normalized with unique cDNA molecular identifiers. The donors were divided into four age groups: young (average 16 years), middle-aged (about 39), aged (roughly 66) and long-lived (82). For two donors (one aged 18 to 30 and one aged 80 or older), the study analyzed two additional independent replicas of 1 million unique cDNA reads from the same blood draw.

The roughly 38 donors, aged about 6 to 95 years, were systemically healthy Caucasian individuals from Russia. Each donor gave ten milliliters of peripheral blood, collected into EDTA-treated Vacutainer tubes. PBMCs were isolated by Ficoll-Paque density-gradient centrifugation, with at least 6.5 million obtained per sample. Trizol reagent was used to extract total RNA from PBMCs, with at least 6 micrograms per sample. Naive CD45RAhigh/CD27high T cell percentages were measured by flow cytometry on a PBMC aliquot from every donor. This clonotype turned up a few times. No antigen is known for it. No much larger clone is present one base from it, and per-base qualities are unavailable. Receptor amplification or capture employed 5' RACE. Sequencing relied on an Illumina HiSeq 2500. A second roughly 6 to 12 cycle PCR used a sample-barcoded 5' primer and a J-beta primer mix. Each TCR beta cDNA molecule received a unique molecular identifier from a template-switch 5' adaptor carrying 12 random nucleotides. Each sample yielded at least 2.5 million CDR3-containing paired-end reads. The Mint cDNA synthesis kit, primed by a TRBC-specific oligonucleotide, was used to synthesize first-strand cDNA from all RNA. After uracil-DNA glycosylase treatment, a first 18-cycle PCR used universal primers M1SS and BC2_uni_R on all cDNA. The study's processing was this. Normalization of each sample was performed by random selection of 1 million high-quality reads, each carrying a distinct molecular identifier. Instead of being binned into consensus sequences, reads with shared molecular identifiers were discarded. MiTCR, with a Q25 quality threshold and the strictest error-elimination algorithm, was used for CDR3 identification, clonotype clustering and error correction. A nonparametric unseen species model using Euler transformation provided a lower-bound estimate of total TCR beta diversity. TCRdb reprocessed the public reads (quality trimming at Q25 with fastp, clone calling with MiXCR) and kept in-frame beta chains. Entries that share a CDR3 protein sequence are merged under the most common genes and DNA. The V and J calls follow TCRdb's processing rather than the paper's. Here the sample has approximately 780,000 distinct CDR3 sequences; more than 25% occur a single time. The ten top clones hold 2.5% to 3.5% of the sample.

The study at large found these results: The percentage of naive T cells measured by flow cytometry correlated strongly with observed TCR beta diversity. Compared with the aged group, more naive CD4+ T cells, fewer expanded clones and increased TCR diversity were shown by the long-lived group, suggesting age selection. Estimates of total diversity based on one million sequenced T cells were regarded as lower bounds and as underestimates. Donor CMV infection status was unknown, potentially confounding age-related changes in expanded clonotypes. As age increased, observed TCR beta diversity per million T cells dropped in a roughly linear way, and a significant reduction was already evident by age about 40. Bulk unsorted PBMC profiling prevented conclusive comparison of naive and antigen-experienced compartments.

Between the V and J ends, shortened by 4 bases and 6 bases respectively, the junction contains 12 bases. Measured from the cysteine to the phenylalanine, the CDR3 is 14 residues long. Only the CDR3 portion is preserved as DNA: 42 bases, with reading frame beginning at the first base. The same data also went into a second study, on T cells of mothers and their children. The second investigation adds: The donors were nine systemically healthy Caucasian individuals, made up of three mothers and their six children. cDNA synthesis consumed the entire amount of extracted RNA, loaded at 1.5 ug RNA in each 15 ul reaction. In the second PCR, the M1S primer added sample barcodes and 2-4 random nucleotides. Over 9.5 million TCR beta CDR3 reads were obtained for each mother, and about 3 million reads were obtained for each child. In both related and unrelated pairs, thymic selection shapes the output of TCR recombination in a similar way, with inherited differences having only a minor effect. Normalized repertoire overlap was always found to be slightly, but never significantly, higher in related mother-child pairs than in unrelated mother-child pairs. No persistent microchimeric T cell clones were detected, at a sensitivity of approximately 100 clones per million clonotypes. In the study, deep NGS was used to compare the TCR beta repertoires of mothers and children, and features distinguishing related mother-child pairs from unrelated individuals were sought. Mothers averaged about 40 +/- 4 years of age and children averaged around 11 +/- 4 years. After adapter ligation with NEBNext reagents, the libraries were sequenced on Illumina HiSeq 2000 with 100+100 nt paired-end reads. Mother and child libraries were prepared a month apart and sequenced in separate runs to prevent cross-contamination. For each donor, between about 450,000 and 2,300,000 distinct TCR beta clonotypes were identified. Naive TCR beta clonotypes were estimated from low-frequency clonotypes matched to each donor's FACS-determined naive share, without sorting.

Source material: blood. The sequence derives from a boy aged 5-17 years in good health. The chain is encoded by TRBV12-3 or TRBV12-4 joined to TRBJ2-2; the D segment could be TRBD1, given 5 matching bases. The DNA sequence is given as TGTGCCAGCAGTTACTCAGGGCCTGCCGGGGAGCTGTTTTTT. Its amino acids are CASSYSGPAGELFF.